A single sample gave rise to the 32 T cell receptor beta chains below, sequenced in a study of blood T cell repertoires in COVID-19 (dated by TCRdb to the early 2020s). The method was the immunoSEQ multiplex PCR assay. The source is immuneACCESS, and TCRdb retained only in-frame sequences with V and J called. Part of the clones is not carried over; for the studies checked, unresolved V genes explain less than half of this, and the remainder is unexplained. This sample holds under 50,000 clones; roughly 88% were observed only once. The ten largest clones capture around 36% of the sample. Source material: peripheral blood. Receptors were obtained from a man between 70 and 80 years old with active COVID-19.

The V call is TRBV19, the J call TRBJ2-2; 7 bases map to TRBD2. Germline V CDR1 and CDR2: LNHDA, SQIVND (reference sequence). The length of the CDR3 is 14 residues. With V trimmed by 7 bases and J by 1 base, 3 bases remained unmatched. CDR3 sequence (DNA): TGTGCCAGTACGCCGGGGGGGAACACCGGGGAGCTGTTTTTT. This gives the protein CASTPGGNTGELFF.

Only one count was recorded for this clone. The chain employs TRBV9 and TRBJ2-1, with a weak D call TRBD2 (6 bases). The CDR3 has 15 amino acids. Germline CDR1 is SGDLS and CDR2 is YYNGEE. V was clipped by 4 bases and J by 8 bases, with 19 bases between them. The CDR3 nucleotides read TGTGCCAGCAGCCTCCGGGGGACCCCCCCAGATGAGCAGTTCTTC. This encodes CASSLRGTPPDEQFF.

The rearrangement joins TRBV24-1 to TRBJ2-1, with D maybe TRBD2 (5 bases). With 3 bases removed from V and 3 bases from J, the gap between germline ends came to 11 bases. The length of the CDR3 is 15 residues. Germline V gene sequence: CDR1 KGHDR, CDR2 SFDVKD. The CDR3 DNA sequence: TGTGCCACCAGTGATCCCCACGGGATCTACAATGAGCAGTTCTTC. It specifies CATSDPHGIYNEQFF.

This clone turned up a few times. The V and J genes are TRBV27 and TRBJ2-4; 11 nucleotides align to TRBD2. There are 20 residues in the CDR3. The V and J ends lost 3 bases and 0 bases, in that order; junction bases with no gene match: 13. Germline V gene lookup returns CDR1 MNHEY and CDR2 SMNVEV (reference sequence). The CDR3 region has the DNA TGTGCCAGCAGTTTGGCGCCCGGGACTAGCGGAGGATTAGCCAAAAACATTCAGTACTTC. This gives the protein CASSLAPGTSGGLAKNIQYF.

The chain couples TRBV19 to TRBJ2-1, with no clear D. The CDR3 contains 16 residues. The germline gives CDR1 LNHDA, CDR2 SQIVND (reference sequence). Trimming took off 3 bases at V and 0 bases at J, with 12 bases between the two ends. DNA of the CDR3: TGTGCCAGTAGTATTCTTGACACAGCCTCCTACAATGAGCAGTTCTTC. Its translation: CASSILDTASYNEQFF.

The chain employs TRBV4-3 and TRBJ2-5; 8 bases line up with TRBD1. This CDR3 region has 15 residues. Looked up from germline, CDR1 is LGHNA and CDR2 is YSLEER. V lost 3 bases to trimming and J lost 6 bases; unmatched junction nucleotides: 9. Here the CDR3 reads CASSQAAGGAQTQYF. The CDR3 nucleotides are TGCGCCAGCAGCCAGGCGGCAGGGGGCGCACAGACCCAGTACTTC.

J is TRBJ1-6 and V is TRBV28; D is perhaps TRBD1 (5 bases). Trimming removed 5 bases at V and 0 bases at J, with 11 bases between. CDR1 is MDHEN, CDR2 SYDVKM, per germline. The CDR3 is 16 residues long. The CDR3 here is CASSPAGDSYNSPLHF. CDR3 bases: TGTGCCAGCAGTCCGGCGGGGGACTCCTATAATTCACCCCTCCACTTT. The full variable domain, rest sourced from reference TRBV28 and TRBJ1-6, is DVKVTQSSRYLVKRTGEKVFLECVQDMDHENMFWYRQDPGLGLRLIYFSYDVKMKEKGDIPEGYSVSREKKERFSLILESASTNQTSMYLCASSPAGDSYNSPLHFGNGTRLTVT.

The J gene is TRBJ1-3, the V gene TRBV19; no firm D call. V shed 8 bases and J shed 0 bases, with 5 bases lying between them. The length of the CDR3 is 12 residues. CDR1 and CDR2 (germline): LNHDA, SQIVND (reference sequence). The CDR3 loop is CASLASGNTIYF. CDR3 coding DNA: TGTGCCAGTTTGGCCTCTGGAAACACCATATATTTT.

The V and J genes are TRBV4-3 and TRBJ1-6; TRBD1 is a possible D gene (6 bases). The CDR3 extends over 14 amino acids. Germline V gene lookup returns CDR1 LGHNA and CDR2 YSLEER. V dropped 4 bases and J dropped 7 bases, with 11 bases sitting between them. CDR3 amino acids: CASSLEGGNSPLHF. For the CDR3, the DNA is TGCGCCAGCAGCCTCGAGGGGGGGAATTCACCCCTCCACTTT.

This clone has more than one count but fewer than ten. The CDR3 spells CASSPGTTYNEQFF. CDR3 bases: TGTGCCAGCTCCCCCGGGACTACCTACAATGAGCAGTTCTTC. The chain links TRBV11-3 to TRBJ2-1; 7 bases are a match to TRBD2. The germline gives CDR1 SGHNT, CDR2 YENEEA. This CDR3 comprises 14 residues. The trim removed 8 bases at V and 2 bases at J, leaving 6 bases unmatched.

The rearrangement uses TRBV5-1 and TRBJ2-1, with D uncertain. Germline loops: CDR1 SGHRS, CDR2 YFSETQ. The CDR3 consists of 13 residues. Trimming shortened V by 0 bases and J by 4 bases, and 5 bases separated the two germline ends. The CDR3 DNA reads TGCGCCAGCAGCTTGGATATATACAATGAGCAGTTCTTC. Translating it yields CASSLDIYNEQFF.

The chain couples TRBV19 to TRBJ1-5; 9 bases map to TRBD1. Per germline, CDR1 LNHDA and CDR2 SQIVND (reference sequence). The trim removed 7 bases at V and 6 bases at J, leaving 13 bases unmatched. The CDR3 has 16 amino acids. The CDR3 region has the DNA TGTGCCAGTACCACAACCGGACAGGGGAAACTTCAGCCCCAGCATTTT. Residues: CASTTTGQGKLQPQHF.

The chain joins TRBV6-2 or TRBV6-3 to TRBJ1-5, with 12 positions matching TRBD1. V shed 5 bases, J shed 1 base, and the junction held 6 bases outside the gene matches. Per germline, CDR1 MNHEY and CDR2 SVGEGT. This CDR3 comprises 17 residues. CDR3 in DNA: TGTGCCAGCAGTAAAGGGACAGGGGGCAGAAGCAATCAGCCCCAGCATTTT. Amino acid sequence: CASSKGTGGRSNQPQHF.

This chain connects TRBV9 to TRBJ2-1; 7 positions match TRBD2. The CDR3 is made up of 15 amino acids. CDR1 and CDR2 (germline): SGDLS, YYNGEE. After removal of 10 bases from V and 0 bases from J, the junction contained 10 bases not matched to a gene. Here the CDR3 reads CACSYGGSSYNEQFF. In nucleotides, the CDR3 is TGTGCCTGCTCGTACGGGGGGAGCTCCTACAATGAGCAGTTCTTC. The full variable domain, completed using reference TRBV9 and TRBJ2-1, is DSGVTQTPKHLITATGQRVTLRCSPRSGDLSVYWYQQSLDQGLQFLIQYYNGEERAKGNILERFSAQQFPDLHSELNLSSLELGDSALYFCACSYGGSSYNEQFFGPGTRLTVL.

The V call is TRBV6-2 or TRBV6-3, the J call TRBJ2-4; weak D call: TRBD1 (6 bases). CDR1 MNHEY and CDR2 SVGEGT come from the germline V gene. This CDR3 contains 15 residues. The V end lost 5 bases, the J end lost 1 base, and 12 bases lay between the germline ends. CDR3 DNA sequence: TGTGCCAGCAGTGGACAGCTATTTGCCAAAAACATTCAGTACTTC. This codes for CASSGQLFAKNIQYF.

The chain employs TRBV2 and TRBJ2-1; 12 bases fit TRBD2. The CDR3 is 16 amino acids. Germline trimming cut 5 bases from V and 10 bases from J; bases unmatched to any gene: 12. Germline CDR1 reads SNHLY; CDR2 reads FYNNEI. In DNA form, the CDR3 reads TGTGCCAGCAGTTATACTAGCGGGGGGCCCTTGGAGGAGCAGTTCTTC. Its translation is CASSYTSGGPLEEQFF.

The V call is TRBV3-1 (or the pseudogene TRBV3-2), the J call TRBJ2-4, with 10 bases that match TRBD2. Germline loops: CDR1 LGHDT, CDR2 YNNKEL (reference sequence). CDR3 length: 15 amino acids. V was clipped by 2 bases and J by 8 bases; unmatched bases: 6. The DNA for the CDR3 is TGTGCCAGCAGCCAACTAGCGGGAGATGGGGACATTCAGTACTTC. This translates into CASSQLAGDGDIQYF.

This rearrangement joins TRBV7-2 to TRBJ2-7; 10 positions agree with TRBD1. The V gene's germline CDR1 is SGHTA and CDR2 FQGNSA. J was trimmed by 3 bases and V by 5 bases; bases with no gene match: 7. There are 15 residues in the CDR3. The CDR3 here is CASSHRTGGRYEQYF. CDR3 nucleotides: TGTGCCAGCAGCCACCGGACAGGGGGTCGCTACGAGCAGTACTTC.

J is TRBJ2-3 and V is TRBV2; D possibly corresponds to TRBD2 (6 bases). Trimming pared 8 bases from V and 0 bases from J, leaving 15 bases between. In germline, CDR1 is SNHLY, CDR2 FYNNEI. The CDR3 consists of 15 residues. The CDR3 protein is CASETRDFSTDTQYF. The CDR3 nucleotides are TGTGCCAGCGAAACTCGGGACTTCAGCACAGATACGCAGTATTTT.

J is TRBJ2-7 and V is TRBV18; TRBD2 might be the D (7 bases). Germline CDR1 KGHSH, CDR2 LQKENI. Trimming took 6 bases from V and 7 from J, leaving 16 bases between them. This CDR3 has 13 residues. CDR3 DNA: TGTGCCAGCTCGTTGGGGGGGCCTACGGAGCAGTACTTC. Amino acids: CASSLGGPTEQYF.

This clone was picked up a small number of times. J is TRBJ2-1 and V is TRBV19; D is ambiguous. The germline V gene has CDR1 LNHDA and CDR2 SQIVND (reference sequence). The CDR3 covers 14 residues. V gave up 8 bases and J gave up 5 bases, with 16 bases separating them. The CDR3 sequence: CASSERGRNNEQFF. In DNA, the CDR3 is TGTGCCAGTTCTGAGAGAGGCAGAAACAATGAGCAGTTCTTC.

The chain has TRBV28 and TRBJ2-7; 7 bases fit TRBD1. Trimming at V came to 8 bases and at J to 0 bases, leaving 10 bases not matched to a gene. The CDR3 contains 15 residues. Germline V lookup: CDR1 MDHEN, CDR2 SYDVKM. The CDR3 reads CASQLFSGGSYEQYF. CDR3 in DNA: TGTGCCAGCCAGCTATTTTCAGGGGGCTCCTACGAGCAGTACTTC.

The chain carries TRBV20-1 and TRBJ2-1; 7 positions agree with TRBD2. The CDR3 contains 14 residues. Germline values: CDR1 DFQATT, CDR2 SNEGSKA (reference sequence). J was trimmed by 4 bases and V by 3 bases; bases with no gene match: 6. Here the CDR3 DNA reads TGCAGTGCTAGTTCCGGGGGAGGGTACAATGAGCAGTTCTTC. It codes for CSASSGGGYNEQFF.

The chain joins TRBV11-3 to TRBJ2-1, with TRBD1 matching 10 bases. CDR3 size: 13 residues. Trimming cost V 6 bases and J 11 bases; bases outside gene matches: 7. Germline V lookup: CDR1 SGHNT, CDR2 YENEEA. The CDR3: CASRKTGGVKQFF. In DNA form, the CDR3 reads TGTGCCAGCAGGAAGACAGGGGGCGTCAAGCAGTTCTTC.

The V gene is TRBV9, the J gene TRBJ2-3; D unresolved. The CDR3 consists of 13 residues. Germline loops: CDR1 SGDLS, CDR2 YYNGEE. The V gene lost 4 bases and the J gene lost 5 bases, with 11 bases spanning the gap. CDR3 coding DNA: TGTGCCAGCAGCCCTAGATGGAGAGATACGCAGTATTTT. Translation: CASSPRWRDTQYF. Variable domain in full (rest from reference TRBV9 and TRBJ2-3): DSGVTQTPKHLITATGQRVTLRCSPRSGDLSVYWYQQSLDQGLQFLIQYYNGEERAKGNILERFSAQQFPDLHSELNLSSLELGDSALYFCASSPRWRDTQYFGPGTRLTVL.

The V gene is TRBV5-6, the J gene TRBJ2-4, with 11 bases that match TRBD2. The ends lost 4 bases at V and 8 bases at J; junction bases unmatched: 11. The CDR3 has 16 amino acids. The germline gives CDR1 SGHDT, CDR2 YYEEEE. The CDR3 DNA follows: TGTGCCAGCAGCCCACGTAGACTAGCGGGAAGGGACATTCAGTACTTC. This gives the protein CASSPRRLAGRDIQYF.

The V and J genes are TRBV5-4 and TRBJ1-4; 7 nucleotides match TRBD1. CDR3 length: 14 amino acids. The V gene end was trimmed by 0 bases and the J gene end by 8 bases; junction bases not matched to a gene: 4. In germline, CDR1 is SGHNT, CDR2 YYREEE (reference sequence). CDR3 coding DNA: TGTGCCAGCAGCTTGGGACAGGGAGTGGAAAAACTGTTTTTT. It encodes CASSLGQGVEKLFF.

V is TRBV4-1 and J is TRBJ1-6, with 9 bases lining up with TRBD1. The CDR3 spans 20 residues. Germline trimming cut 0 bases from V and 3 bases from J; bases unmatched to any gene: 12. The germline gives CDR1 MGHRA, CDR2 YSYEKL. CDR3 sequence: CASSQDGVTRTGVYNSPLHF. CDR3 DNA: TGCGCCAGCAGCCAAGATGGTGTGACCCGGACAGGGGTCTATAATTCACCCCTCCACTTT.

This chain uses TRBV28 with TRBJ1-3, with TRBD1 matching over 7 bases. The germline V gene has CDR1 MDHEN and CDR2 SYDVKM. V trimming: 2 bases; J trimming: 4 bases; junction bases outside the gene matches: 8. The CDR3 spans 16 residues. The CDR3 DNA follows: TGTGCCAGCAGTTTACTAGGGACAGTGAGGGGAAACACCATATATTTT. It codes for CASSLLGTVRGNTIYF.

The chain has TRBV25-1 and TRBJ2-1, with D maybe TRBD1 (5 bases). The V gene's germline CDR1 is MGHDK and CDR2 SYGVNS. This CDR3 region has 12 residues. V was shortened by 4 bases and J by 7 bases, with 8 bases between the two germline ends. This CDR3 is CASSVGVNEQFF. For the CDR3, the DNA is TGTGCCAGCAGTGTAGGGGTGAATGAGCAGTTCTTC.

J is TRBJ2-2 and V is TRBV29-1, with a possible D match to TRBD2 (6 bases). Germline V lookup: CDR1 SQVTM, CDR2 ANQGSEA. V was clipped by 4 bases and J by 3 bases, with 18 bases between them. The CDR3 is 16 amino acids. The DNA for the CDR3 is TGCAGCGTTGCCCCCATTCCCGGGAGAGACACCGGGGAGCTGTTTTTT. Translating gives CSVAPIPGRDTGELFF.

V is TRBV19 and J is TRBJ2-3, with TRBD2 matching over 10 bases. CDR3 length: 16 amino acids. V lost 2 bases, J lost 0 bases, and 2 bases stayed unmatched. Germline V gene data show CDR1 as LNHDA and CDR2 as SQIVND (reference sequence). This CDR3 reads CASSIRTSGSTDTQYF. The CDR3, as DNA: TGTGCCAGTAGTATAAGGACTAGCGGTAGCACAGATACGCAGTATTTT.